What follows describes a single T cell receptor (beta chain). Generated by immunoSEQ multiplex PCR, the TCRdb table keeps only in-frame clones and is missing some. The sample lists 150,000 to 200,000 clones, around 80% occurring once. This entry comes from a study of blood T cell repertoires in COVID-19. V was clipped by 4 bases and J by 0 bases, with 13 bases between them. The CDR3 is 16 amino acids. CDR1 is MGHRA and CDR2 is YSYEKL in the germline V gene. The V call is TRBV4-1, the J call TRBJ2-1; TRBD1 is a possible D gene (6 bases). The sequencing input was peripheral blood. This sequence originates from a man between 60 and 70 years old with active or convalescent COVID-19. The chain's CDR3 is CASSRITGPSYNEQFF. CDR3 coding DNA: TGCGCCAGCAGCCGCATTACAGGGCCCTCCTACAATGAGCAGTTCTTC.